The rows below give T cell receptor beta chains drawn from one sample of a study of blood T cell repertoires in COVID-19. TCRdb's copy holds only in-frame clones and misses some; the assay was immunoSEQ multiplex PCR. Of around 390,000 clones in the sample, around nine tenths were seen once. The sequenced sample consisted of PBMCs or T cells enriched from blood (not recorded which). The receptors were sampled from a woman between 50 and 59 years old who had recovered from COVID-19. Each CDR3 is given with its conserved first and last residue. D genes are given only for firm matches. Some rows mark clone size as missing; the rest say once, few, many or name a class of expanded clone.

>TRBV28|TRBJ1-4|once|-
CASREDGKEKLFF
TGTGCCAGCAGGGAGGATGGGAAGGAAAAACTGTTTTTT
>TRBV11-2|TRBJ2-5|-|-
CASTPGGAGTQYF
TGTGCCAGCACCCCGGGTGGGGCCGGGACCCAGTACTTC
>TRBV3-1/TRBV3-2|TRBJ2-1|-|-
CASSQILSTEQFF
TGTGCCAGCAGCCAAATCCTGAGCACTGAGCAGTTCTTC
>TRBV3-1/TRBV3-2|TRBJ2-1|-|TRBD2
CASSPRSEPRDYTYNEQFF
TGTGCCAGCAGCCCACGGTCAGAACCCCGGGACTATACCTACAATGAGCAGTTCTTC
>TRBV6-5|TRBJ1-2|few|-
CASRREANYGYTF
TGTGCCAGCCGACGGGAGGCTAACTATGGCTACACCTTC
>TRBV2|TRBJ1-6|-|TRBD1
CASRGQGANNSPLHF
TGTGCCAGCAGGGGACAGGGGGCGAATAATTCACCCCTCCACTTT
>TRBV6-6|TRBJ1-3|-|-
CASERPTSGNTIYF
TGTGCCAGTGAGCGGCCTACCTCTGGAAACACCATATATTTT
>TRBV24-1|TRBJ1-1|-|-
CATSAGTNPEAFF
TGTGCCACCAGTGCAGGGACAAACCCTGAAGCTTTCTTT
>TRBV19|TRBJ2-5|once|TRBD1
CASSRSTGSAETQYF
TGTGCCAGTAGTCGATCGACAGGGAGTGCAGAGACCCAGTACTTC
>TRBV10-3|TRBJ2-3|once|TRBD1
CAISESTGVGTDTQYF
TGTGCCATCAGTGAGTCGACAGGGGTAGGCACAGATACGCAGTATTTT